The 25 T cell receptor beta chains reported below all come from one sample, sequenced in a study of cytomegalovirus exposure and HLA in healthy donors. It was with 60 Vbeta and 13 Jbeta primers that the PCR ran. Only in-frame clones appear in the TCRdb table, and some are missing; sequencing was by immunoSEQ multiplex PCR. There are some 120,000 clones in the sample; 80% to 85% occur only once, and roughly 0.99% lies in the top ten. Sample: PBMCs. The source of these receptors is a woman in her 30s in good health and CMV-seronegative.

The J gene is TRBJ2-3, the V gene TRBV5-1; D is ambiguous. The CDR3 totals 11 residues. Germline V gene lookup returns CDR1 SGHRS and CDR2 YFSETQ. Deletions cut 0 bases from V and 10 bases from J, with 6 bases between. The CDR3 sequence is CASSLEHAQYF. For the CDR3, the DNA is TGCGCCAGCAGCTTGGAACACGCGCAGTATTTT.

Note on this clone: The junction departs from germline at one end; a sequencing error may be responsible. The chain joins TRBV7-7 to TRBJ2-5; tentatively, D is TRBD1 (6 bases). CDR3 length equals 13 residues. Germline CDR1 and CDR2: SSHAT and FNYEAQ (reference sequence). CDR3 sequence: CASSTGTQETQYF. CDR3 DNA: TGTGCTAGCAGCACCGGGACACAAGAGACCCAGTACTTC.

The chain carries TRBV13 and TRBJ2-5; perhaps TRBD2 as D (6 bases). This CDR3 region has 16 residues. CDR1 is PRHDT, CDR2 FYEKMQ, per germline (reference sequence). Deletions cut 1 base from V and 1 base from J, with 13 bases between. The CDR3 nucleotides read TGTGCCAGCAGCTTAGACGGTTCCGGGGGCCAAGAGACCCAGTACTTC. It codes for CASSLDGSGGQETQYF.

Worth noting for this clone: Compared with germline, one end of the junction differs, possibly owing to a read error. The identical CDR3 is also encoded by other nucleotide sequences in the sample. The V call is TRBV5-1, the J call TRBJ2-1, with TRBD1 matching over 10 bases. Looked up from germline, CDR1 is SGHRS and CDR2 is YFSETQ. CDR3 length: 14 amino acids. In DNA, the CDR3 is TGCGCCAGCAGTTTGGGACAGGGGAACAATGAGCAGTTCTTC. Protein sequence: CASSLGQGNNEQFF.

CDR3 nucleotides: TGTGCCAGCAGTTTCCTACCCGGGACAGGGGACAGCTCTGGGGCCAACGTCCTGACTTTC. It codes for CASSFLPGTGDSSGANVLTF. This rearrangement joins TRBV27 to TRBJ2-6, with 10 bases fitting TRBD1. Germline V gene data show CDR1 as MNHEY and CDR2 as SMNVEV (reference sequence). V lost 3 bases and J lost 0; bases outside the gene matches: 11. The CDR3 totals 20 residues.

The chain uses TRBV12-5 and TRBJ1-5, with 8 bases matching TRBD1. Germline lookup yields CDR1 LGHNT and CDR2 FRNRAP. The CDR3 is 16 residues long. CDR3 in DNA: TGTACAGGCCCGGGACAGGCGGCAGCTAGCAATCAGCCCCAGCATTTT. This translates into CTGPGQAAASNQPQHF.

V and J are TRBV11-2 and TRBJ1-3; tentative D call: TRBD1 (6 bases). The germline V gene encodes CDR1 SGHAT and CDR2 FQNNGV. The CDR3 spans 13 residues. V was pared by 6 bases and J by 3 bases, with 9 bases between. This CDR3 reads CASSTGFGNTIYF. Here the CDR3 DNA reads TGTGCCAGCAGTACAGGGTTTGGAAACACCATATATTTT. Complete variable domain (other parts from reference TRBV11-2 and TRBJ1-3): EAGVAQSPRYKIIEKRQSVAFWCNPISGHATLYWYQQILGQGPKLLIQFQNNGVVDDSQLPKDRFSAERLKGVDSTLKIQPAKLEDSAVYLCASSTGFGNTIYFGEGSWLTVV.

V gene TRBV7-9 combines with J gene TRBJ2-2; no firm D call. The CDR3 is made up of 11 amino acids. CDR1 and CDR2 from the germline V gene are SEHNR and FQNEAQ (reference sequence). V dropped 2 bases and J dropped 11 bases, with 6 bases sitting between them. CDR3 sequence reads: CASSLKPELFF. The DNA of the CDR3 is TGTGCCAGCAGCTTAAAGCCCGAGCTGTTTTTT.

The chain recombines TRBV7-6 with TRBJ2-7; perhaps TRBD2 as D (5 bases). V lost 1 base, J lost 4 bases, and 17 bases lay in between. CDR3 length: 16 residues. Germline V gene lookup returns CDR1 SGHVS and CDR2 FNYEAQ. The CDR3 loop is CASSLGIAGVAYEQYF. The CDR3 coding sequence is TGTGCCAGCAGCTTAGGTATTGCGGGCGTAGCTTACGAGCAGTACTTC.

The chain has TRBV5-6 and TRBJ2-3; perhaps TRBD1 as D (6 bases). CDR3 length equals 17 residues. Germline CDR1 reads SGHDT; CDR2 reads YYEEEE. V gave up 1 base and J gave up 0 bases, with 15 bases separating them. For the CDR3, the DNA is TGTGCCAGCAGCTTGATACAGGGTTTCATTAGCACAGATACGCAGTATTTT. Its protein product is CASSLIQGFISTDTQYF. The complete variable domain, with remaining parts taken from reference TRBV5-6 and TRBJ2-3, reads DAGVTQSPTHLIKTRGQQVTLRCSPKSGHDTVSWYQQALGQGPQFIFQYYEEEERQRGNFPDRFSGHQFPNYSSELNVNALLLGDSALYLCASSLIQGFISTDTQYFGPGTRLTVL.

The chain couples TRBV7-9 to TRBJ1-2, with D hard to call. V lost 2 bases, J lost 3 bases, and 7 bases lay in between. The germline V gene encodes CDR1 SEHNR and CDR2 FQNEAQ (reference sequence). The CDR3 loop spans 13 amino acids. CDR3 sequence (DNA): TGTGCCAGCAGCTTAATACTGGACTATGGCTACACCTTC. It encodes CASSLILDYGYTF.

The chain employs TRBV18 and TRBJ2-7; TRBD1 aligns across 12 bases. The CDR3 extends over 14 amino acids. The V and J ends lost 8 bases and 2 bases, in that order; junction bases with no gene match: 4. CDR1 is KGHSH and CDR2 is LQKENI in the germline V gene. The CDR3 nucleotides read TGTGCCAGCCAGGGACAGGGGGCTACCTACGAGCAGTACTTC. This translates into CASQGQGATYEQYF. Filled out from reference TRBV18 and TRBJ2-7, the complete variable domain reads NAGVMQNPRHLVRRRGQEARLRCSPMKGHSHVYWYRQLPEEGLKFMVYLQKENIIDESGMPKERFSAEFPKEGPSILRIQQVVRGDSAAYFCASQGQGATYEQYFGPGTRLTVT.

V gene TRBV27 combines with J gene TRBJ2-5, with 12 bases aligning to TRBD2. The CDR3 covers 16 residues. J was trimmed by 5 bases and V by 2 bases; bases with no gene match: 6. CDR1 is MNHEY and CDR2 is SMNVEV in the germline V gene (reference sequence). For the CDR3, the DNA is TGTGCCAGCAGTTTAGGGACTAGCGGGCGAGGGGAGACCCAGTACTTC. This codes for CASSLGTSGRGETQYF.

This clone appeared a single time. The CDR3 loop reads CASSLASGANEQFF. CDR3 in DNA: TGCGCCAGCAGCTTGGCTAGCGGGGCGAATGAGCAGTTCTTC. The gene calls are TRBV5-1 and TRBJ2-1; 9 bases match TRBD2. CDR1 and CDR2 (germline): SGHRS, YFSETQ. CDR3 length: 14 residues. With V trimmed by 0 bases and J by 7 bases, 2 bases remained unmatched.

The chain is built from TRBV6-1 and TRBJ1-1, with D unresolved. This CDR3 comprises 15 residues. V lost 4 bases, J lost 0 bases, and 12 bases lay in between. Germline V gene sequence: CDR1 MNHNS, CDR2 SASEGT. Here the CDR3 DNA reads TGTGCCAGCAGTGCACAGATTATTTTGAACACTGAAGCTTTCTTT. Protein: CASSAQIILNTEAFF.

V is TRBV30 and J is TRBJ1-3; the D gene is possibly TRBD1 (5 bases). Germline CDR1 is GTSNPN and CDR2 is SVGIG (reference sequence). V lost 3 bases and J lost 2, with 11 bases in between. This CDR3 has 14 amino acids. The CDR3 nucleotides read TGTGCCTGGAGCCAGGGCTCGCCTGGAAACACCATATATTTT. This codes for CAWSQGSPGNTIYF.

The chain carries TRBV11-2 and TRBJ1-2, with TRBD1 matching 7 bases. Unmatched junction bases numbered 7, after V lost 0 bases and J lost 9 bases. The CDR3 length is 14 residues. CDR1 SGHAT and CDR2 FQNNGV come from the germline V gene. CDR3 bases: TGTGCCAGCAGCTTAGATCGAGACAGGGATCGCTACACCTTC. This gives the protein CASSLDRDRDRYTF. The full variable domain, with the rest looked up from reference TRBV11-2 and TRBJ1-2, is EAGVAQSPRYKIIEKRQSVAFWCNPISGHATLYWYQQILGQGPKLLIQFQNNGVVDDSQLPKDRFSAERLKGVDSTLKIQPAKLEDSAVYLCASSLDRDRDRYTFGSGTRLTVV.

The chain has TRBV7-2 and TRBJ2-7; 7 bases are shared with TRBD1. V lost 5 bases, J lost 3 bases, and 4 bases stayed unmatched. CDR3 length: 13 amino acids. Germline values: CDR1 SGHTA, CDR2 FQGNSA. The DNA of the CDR3 is TGTGCCAGCAGCACGAGACAGGGCTACGAGCAGTACTTC. Amino acids: CASSTRQGYEQYF.

CDR3 sequence (DNA): TGTGCCAGCAGCCGCGGGACAGGGAGCTCCTACGAGCAGTACTTC. Translated, it gives CASSRGTGSSYEQYF. This chain connects TRBV11-3 to TRBJ2-7; 9 positions match TRBD1. The CDR3 length is 15 residues. The V segment lost 5 bases and the J segment 0 bases; nucleotides outside the gene matches: 5. Germline V gene data show CDR1 as SGHNT and CDR2 as YENEEA.

The gene calls are TRBV5-1 and TRBJ2-3; 12 bases agree with TRBD2. Trimming removed 4 bases from V and 2 bases from J; junction bases left unmatched: 14. This CDR3 has 19 amino acids. Germline V gene lookup returns CDR1 SGHRS and CDR2 YFSETQ. CDR3 sequence reads: CASSPSLTTSGRFTDTQYF. In DNA, the CDR3 is TGCGCCAGCAGCCCCTCACTAACGACTAGCGGGAGATTCACAGATACGCAGTATTTT.

The rearrangement joins TRBV6-1 to TRBJ2-2; D is possibly TRBD1 (6 bases). Trimming removed 7 bases at V and 0 bases at J, with 12 bases between. The CDR3 is made up of 15 amino acids. Germline CDR1 reads MNHNS; CDR2 reads SASEGT. The CDR3, as DNA: TGTGCCAGCATCTCTGGGGGCACGAACACCGGGGAGCTGTTTTTT. Amino acid sequence: CASISGGTNTGELFF.

This clone was seen a handful of times. J is TRBJ2-1 and V is TRBV5-1, with TRBD1 as a possible D gene (5 bases). The ends were cut back, 1 base at V and 2 bases at J, with 10 bases in the middle. Germline loops: CDR1 SGHRS, CDR2 YFSETQ. This CDR3 contains 15 residues. The CDR3 bases are TGCGCCAGCAGCTTGACAGGAGTCACCTACAATGAGCAGTTCTTC. Translated, it gives CASSLTGVTYNEQFF.

The V and J genes are TRBV7-6 and TRBJ2-5; 9 bases are shared with TRBD2. The closer fit of TRBJ2-7 to the DNA end suggests the J call may be wrong. The CDR3 loop spans 13 amino acids. Germline V gene data show CDR1 as SGHVS and CDR2 as FNYEAQ. In nucleotides, the CDR3 is TGTGCCAGCAGCTTGACTAGCGGCTACGAGCAGTACTTC. This codes for CASSLTSGYEQYF.

The chain has TRBV21-1 and TRBJ1-1. TRBV21-1 is given as a pseudogene. This CDR3 is 15 amino acids long. The chain's CDR3 is CASSLSPGVNTEAFF. The CDR3 DNA is TGTGCCAGCAGCCTATCTCCGGGAGTGAACACTGAAGCTTTCTTT.

The gene calls are TRBV2 and TRBJ2-3, with 7 bases that match TRBD2. Unmatched junction bases numbered 5, after V lost 2 bases and J lost 0 bases. The CDR3 is 16 amino acids. Germline values: CDR1 SNHLY, CDR2 FYNNEI. The CDR3 region is CASSELGGISTDTQYF. DNA for the CDR3: TGTGCCAGCAGTGAACTGGGGGGGATTAGCACAGATACGCAGTATTTT. The full variable domain, in which reference TRBV2 and TRBJ2-3 provide the parts outside the CDR3, is EPEVTQTPSHQVTQMGQEVILRCVPISNHLYFYWYRQILGQKVEFLVSFYNNEISEKSEIFDDQFSVERPDGSNFTLKIRSTKLEDSAMYFCASSELGGISTDTQYFGPGTRLTVL.